The 7 T cell receptor beta chains below were found in one sample sequenced in a study of tumor-infiltrating lymphocytes in primary liver carcinoma. Constant-region priming of around 490 ng total RNA yielded TCR beta cDNA. Researchers made the TCR beta libraries by running three nested multiplex PCR rounds with slightly modified ARM-PCR. Researchers ran the first two PCR rounds for approximately 10 cycles each with TRBV1-TRBV30 forward primers and a C-beta reverse primer. MiXCR, run by TCRdb on the multiplex PCR reads, gives a single entry per CDR3 protein. Of roughly 100,000 distinct CDR3 sequences in the sample, approximately 71% were seen once. The approximately 17-32 mg bulk tissue piece was not sorted before simultaneous RNA and DNA extraction. The sequenced material came from liver tumor tissue from sampling region 5. Subset meaning: tumor region T5, tumor centre. These TCRs come from a woman aged 60-70 years with primary liver carcinoma and hepatitis B virus infection.

The V gene is TRBV5-5, the J gene TRBJ1-1; D gene uncertain. There are 14 residues in the CDR3. The germline V gene has CDR1 SGHKS and CDR2 YYEKEE (reference sequence). V was trimmed by 10 bases and J by 1 base, leaving 17 bases between them. The CDR3 DNA sequence: TGTGCCGGCAACTTTCCGACAAGGAACACTGAAGCTTTCTTT. Its translation is CAGNFPTRNTEAFF.

As to this clonotype: One end of the junction fails to match germline, which may point to a read error. This chain links TRBV28 with TRBJ1-5; tentatively, D is TRBD1 (6 bases). CDR1 and CDR2 from the germline V gene are MDHEN and SYDVKM. This CDR3 spans 14 amino acids. CDR3 protein: CASSPTGTNQSQHF. CDR3 DNA: TGTGCCAGCAGCCCCACAGGGACCAATCAGTCCCAGCATTTT.

With regard to this clonotype: An end of the junction differs from the germline gene, which may be a read error. The V gene is TRBV12-3 or TRBV12-4, the J gene TRBJ1-5; D is ambiguous. The CDR3 consists of 12 residues. CDR3 loop: CVSSLDYQPQRF. The DNA for the CDR3 is TGTGTCAGCAGTTTAGACTATCAGCCCCAGCGTTTT.

This clonotype was found once. This chain links TRBV5-1 with TRBJ2-5; D may be TRBD2 (6 bases). Trimming shortened V by 7 bases and J by 5 bases, and 21 bases separated the two germline ends. CDR1 is SGHRS and CDR2 is YFSETQ in the germline V gene. This CDR3 comprises 15 residues. CDR3 DNA: TGCGCCAGCCATTGGTCAGGGAGGCTTAAGGAGACCCAGTACTTC. Residues: CASHWSGRLKETQYF.

The V gene is TRBV4-1, the J gene TRBJ2-7, with 8 positions matching TRBD1. V was clipped by 4 bases and J by 10 bases; unmatched bases: 9. The CDR3 totals 13 residues. From germline, CDR1 is MGHRA and CDR2 YSYEKL. CDR3 protein: CASSPGQGRNQYF. In DNA form, the CDR3 reads TGCGCCAGCAGCCCAGGACAGGGTCGGAACCAGTACTTC.

In regard to this clonotype: At one end the junction does not follow the germline gene, possibly because of a read error. The J gene is TRBJ2-7, the V gene TRBV5-4; 10 positions agree with TRBD1. The CDR3 contains 16 residues. Germline CDR1 reads SGHNT; CDR2 reads YYREEE (reference sequence). The CDR3 DNA reads as TGTGCCAGCAGCCCCGGGGGGACAGGGGTCCAGAACGAGCAGAACTTC. Its translation: CASSPGGTGVQNEQNF.

The V and J genes are TRBV28 and TRBJ2-7; no reliable D call. Per the germline V gene, CDR1 is MDHEN and CDR2 is SYDVKM. The CDR3 contains 13 residues. V was trimmed by 7 bases and J by 3 bases, leaving 13 bases between them. This CDR3 reads CASTPMVVYEQYF. The CDR3 DNA is TGTGCCAGCACCCCCATGGTAGTCTACGAGCAGTACTTC.